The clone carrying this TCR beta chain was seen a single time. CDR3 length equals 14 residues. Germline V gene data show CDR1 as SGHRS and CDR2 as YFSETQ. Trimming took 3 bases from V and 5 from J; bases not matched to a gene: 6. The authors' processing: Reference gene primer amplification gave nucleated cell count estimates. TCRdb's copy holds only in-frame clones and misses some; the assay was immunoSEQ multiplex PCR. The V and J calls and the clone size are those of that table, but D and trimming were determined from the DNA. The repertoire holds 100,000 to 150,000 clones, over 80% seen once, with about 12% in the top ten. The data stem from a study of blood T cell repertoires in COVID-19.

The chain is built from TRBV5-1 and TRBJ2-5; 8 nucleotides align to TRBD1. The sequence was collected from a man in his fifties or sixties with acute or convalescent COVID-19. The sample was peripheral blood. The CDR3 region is CASSYGQGRETQYF. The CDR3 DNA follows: TGCGCCAGCAGCTACGGACAGGGACGGGAGACCCAGTACTTC.